These 31 T cell receptor beta chains were all obtained from the same sample, sequenced in a study of CD8+ T cells in alopecia areata. It was cDNA, reverse transcribed from extracted RNA, that served as the sequencing template. Profiled with immunoSEQ multiplex PCR; TCRdb holds only in-frame clones, not every one. The data contain around 250,000 clones, approximately 61% of them singletons. The starting material was CD4+ T cells sorted from blood, obtained at week 0. These receptors came from a human donor with alopecia areata.

This clone was counted only a few times. The chain employs TRBV19 and TRBJ1-5, with D unclear. V was cut by 8 bases and J by 2 bases, with 13 bases left in between. Germline CDR1 and CDR2: LNHDA and SQIVND (reference sequence). This CDR3 has 14 residues. CDR3 protein: CASRERRGNQPQHF. As DNA, the CDR3 is TGTGCCAGTCGGGAGCGAAGGGGCAATCAGCCCCAGCATTTT.

The V gene is TRBV14, the J gene TRBJ1-6; 7 bases agree with TRBD1. Germline CDR1 is SGHDN and CDR2 is FVKESK. V shed 1 base, J shed 10 bases, and the junction held 7 bases outside the gene matches. CDR3 length: 15 residues. This CDR3 reads CASSQVDRDRSPLHF. In DNA, the CDR3 is TGTGCCAGCAGCCAAGTTGACAGGGACAGATCACCCCTCCACTTT.

The rearrangement uses TRBV7-2 and TRBJ1-2; D uncertain. The germline V and J ends were trimmed by 2 bases and 2 bases, with 15 bases remaining between them. The CDR3 has 16 amino acids. Germline CDR1 SGHTA, CDR2 FQGNSA. The CDR3 nucleotides read TGTGCCAGCAGCTTATTGGTTCGGGCCAACAACTATGGCTACACCTTC. It encodes CASSLLVRANNYGYTF.

V and J are TRBV29-1 and TRBJ2-5; no clear D gene. CDR3 size: 11 residues. V gave up 7 bases and J gave up 1 base, with 7 bases separating them. Per the germline V gene, CDR1 is SQVTM and CDR2 is ANQGSEA. CDR3 in amino acids: CSGYRQETQYF. The CDR3 region has the DNA TGCAGCGGATATCGCCAAGAGACCCAGTACTTC.

Details on this clone: Within the sample, other DNA sequences also encode this same CDR3. V is TRBV29-1 and J is TRBJ1-2; no firm D call. Per the germline V gene, CDR1 is SQVTM and CDR2 is ANQGSEA. CDR3 length: 11 amino acids. The V gene lost 6 bases and the J gene lost 4 bases, with 9 bases spanning the gap. The CDR3 sequence: CSVGGSYGYTF. In nucleotides, the CDR3 is TGCAGCGTCGGAGGGAGCTATGGCTACACCTTC.

This clone was observed a few times. The rearrangement links TRBV4-3 to TRBJ2-7, with TRBD1 identical over 7 bases. Germline V gene sequence: CDR1 LGHNA, CDR2 YSLEER. The CDR3 spans 15 residues. V lost 0 bases to trimming and J lost 2 bases; unmatched junction nucleotides: 4. The CDR3 region has the DNA TGCGCCAGCAGCCAAGAAAGGGGGCTCACCTACGAGCAGTACTTC. Its translation is CASSQERGLTYEQYF.

This clone was seen only a few times. This may stem from a read error, because a much larger clone lies one nucleotide away. The CDR3 DNA follows: TGTGCCAGCAGCGATTGGGGTAAACCGAACACCGGGGAGCTGTTTTTT. It translates to CASSDWGKPNTGELFF. The chain couples TRBV4-2 to TRBJ2-2; D is uncertain. Deletions cut 5 bases from V and 0 bases from J, with 13 bases between. This CDR3 comprises 16 residues. Germline V gene data show CDR1 as LGHNA and CDR2 as YNFKEQ.

The V call is TRBV4-1, the J call TRBJ2-1; 7 bases map to TRBD2. The CDR3 is 18 amino acids. Germline assignment: CDR1 MGHRA and CDR2 YSYEKL. Trimming removed 1 base from V and 0 bases from J; junction bases left unmatched: 9. In DNA form, the CDR3 reads TGCGCCAGCAGCCAAGCGGTCCTAGCGGACGCCTCCTACAATGAGCAGTTCTTC. It codes for CASSQAVLADASYNEQFF.

This clone was observed a handful of times. The genes are TRBV4-2 and TRBJ2-7, with no clear D. V dropped 1 base and J dropped 2 bases, with 15 bases sitting between them. The CDR3 has 16 amino acids. Germline V lookup: CDR1 LGHNA, CDR2 YNFKEQ. CDR3 residues: CASSQGRDLIPYEQYF. The CDR3 DNA reads TGTGCCAGCAGCCAAGGACGAGATTTGATCCCCTACGAGCAGTACTTC.

V usage is TRBV6-1 and J usage is TRBJ2-7; D may be TRBD1 (6 bases). There are 12 residues in the CDR3. V lost 8 bases, J lost 0 bases, and 8 bases lay in between. CDR1 is MNHNS, CDR2 SASEGT, per germline. CDR3 loop: CASWTDSYEQYF. The CDR3 coding sequence is TGTGCCAGCTGGACAGACTCCTACGAGCAGTACTTC.

Comment on this clone: Since no conserved phenylalanine or tryptophan closes the CDR3, a read error is the likely cause. This chain uses TRBV11-2 with TRBJ1-2; TRBD1 is a possible D gene (6 bases). V lost 5 bases and J 2 bases, leaving 9 bases between the germline ends. Germline CDR1 reads SGHAT; CDR2 reads FQNNGV. The CDR3 is 13 residues long. CDR3: CASSLGTNYGYTL. DNA for the CDR3: TGTGCCAGCAGCCTTGGGACAAACTATGGCTACACCCTC.

The chain links TRBV29-1 to TRBJ2-7; TRBD2 matches at 11 bases. The germline V gene has CDR1 SQVTM and CDR2 ANQGSEA. Germline trimming cut 7 bases from V and 5 bases from J; bases unmatched to any gene: 10. The CDR3 is 14 residues long. CDR3 DNA: TGCAGCGGCATAGGGACTAGCGGTTACCACGAGCAGTACTTC. This translates into CSGIGTSGYHEQYF.

The rearrangement links TRBV30 to TRBJ1-2; the D gene is possibly TRBD1 (6 bases). Trimming removed 5 bases at V and 2 bases at J, with 18 bases between. CDR1 is GTSNPN, CDR2 SVGIG, per germline (reference sequence). The CDR3 is 15 amino acids. The CDR3 DNA is TGTGCCTGGGTAAAATGGGGGGCGTCGAACTATGGCTACACCTTC. Protein: CAWVKWGASNYGYTF.

This clone appeared once. The gene calls are TRBV6-5 and TRBJ1-3; no firm D call. From germline, CDR1 is MNHEY and CDR2 SVGAGI. The germline V and J ends were trimmed by 6 bases and 3 bases, with 12 bases remaining between them. This CDR3 has 14 residues. CDR3 region: CASSQARDGNTIYF. The CDR3 nucleotides read TGTGCCAGCAGCCAGGCACGCGATGGAAACACCATATATTTT.

The V and J genes are TRBV2 and TRBJ1-2; 7 nucleotides line up with TRBD1. Trimming removed 3 bases from V and 5 bases from J; junction bases left unmatched: 9. The length of the CDR3 is 15 residues. CDR1 and CDR2 from the germline V gene are SNHLY and FYNNEI. CDR3 amino acids: CASSDTGAYGYGYTF. CDR3 sequence (DNA): TGTGCCAGCAGTGATACAGGGGCCTACGGATATGGCTACACCTTC.

V usage is TRBV6-1 and J usage is TRBJ2-7, with 12 bases aligning to TRBD1. CDR1 MNHNS and CDR2 SASEGT come from the germline V gene. J lost 7 bases, V lost 5 bases, and 6 bases had no gene match. This CDR3 region has 14 residues. This CDR3 reads CASSIGDRGREQYF. The CDR3 region has the DNA TGTGCCAGCAGTATAGGGGACAGGGGGCGAGAGCAGTACTTC.

The V and J genes are TRBV30 and TRBJ2-2; possible D gene TRBD1, 6 bases. The V and J ends lost 6 bases and 0 bases respectively, with 14 bases between them. This CDR3 is 15 amino acids long. The V gene's germline CDR1 is GTSNPN and CDR2 SVGIG (reference sequence). CDR3: CACFTGSSNTGELFF. The CDR3 nucleotides are TGTGCCTGTTTTACAGGGTCCTCGAACACCGGGGAGCTGTTTTTT. The full variable domain, rest sourced from reference TRBV30 and TRBJ2-2, is SQTIHQWPATLVQPVGSPLSLECTVEGTSNPNLYWYRQAAGRGLQLLFYSVGIGQISSEVPQNLSASRPQDRQFILSSKKLLLSDSGFYLCACFTGSSNTGELFFGEGSRLTVL.

The chain uses TRBV15 and TRBJ2-5; possibly TRBD2 for D (6 bases). Per germline, CDR1 LNHNV and CDR2 YYDKDF (reference sequence). The V and J ends lost 0 bases and 5 bases respectively, with 19 bases between them. The CDR3 covers 17 residues. The CDR3 is CATSRDGRGSAWETQYF. CDR3 nucleotide sequence: TGTGCCACCAGCAGAGATGGCCGGGGGAGCGCTTGGGAGACCCAGTACTTC.

J is TRBJ1-2 and V is TRBV4-1; 9 positions match TRBD1. In germline, CDR1 is MGHRA, CDR2 YSYEKL. V shed 4 bases and J 5 bases; nucleotides not matched to a gene: 11. CDR3 length: 16 residues. The CDR3 DNA reads TGCGCCAGCAGCCTAAAAACGGACAGGGGTTTGTATGGCTACACCTTC. It yields the protein CASSLKTDRGLYGYTF.

The chain joins TRBV30 to TRBJ2-7; TRBD2 aligns across 7 bases. Per germline, CDR1 GTSNPN and CDR2 SVGIG (reference sequence). The CDR3 is 13 residues long. With V trimmed by 2 bases and J by 3 bases, 4 bases remained unmatched. The CDR3 DNA follows: TGTGCCTGGAGTAAGGGGACTAACTACGAGCAGTACTTC. This gives the protein CAWSKGTNYEQYF. Variable domain in full (rest from reference TRBV30 and TRBJ2-7): SQTIHQWPATLVQPVGSPLSLECTVEGTSNPNLYWYRQAAGRGLQLLFYSVGIGQISSEVPQNLSASRPQDRQFILSSKKLLLSDSGFYLCAWSKGTNYEQYFGPGTRLTVT.

The genes are TRBV30 and TRBJ2-7; 8 bases match TRBD1. With V trimmed by 0 bases and J by 0 bases, 4 bases remained unmatched. The CDR3 totals 15 residues. Germline lookup yields CDR1 GTSNPN and CDR2 SVGIG (reference sequence). For the CDR3, the DNA is TGTGCCTGGAGTGTGGGGACAGGAGGCTCCTACGAGCAGTACTTC. This encodes CAWSVGTGGSYEQYF.

In regard to this clone: Different DNA sequences within this sample yield the same CDR3. The chain carries TRBV5-1 and TRBJ2-2; the D is unclear. The CDR3 sequence is 13 residues long. V was trimmed by 0 bases and J by 1 base, leaving 1 base between them. Germline loops: CDR1 SGHRS, CDR2 YFSETQ. For the CDR3, the DNA is TGCGCCAGCAGCTTGGGGAACACCGGGGAGCTGTTTTTT. Translated: CASSLGNTGELFF.

The chain carries TRBV5-1 and TRBJ1-5; no clear D gene. From germline, CDR1 is SGHRS and CDR2 YFSETQ. The CDR3 is 12 residues long. The V and J ends lost 5 bases and 2 bases respectively, with 5 bases between them. CDR3 in DNA: TGCGCCAGCAGTGGAGGCAATCAGCCCCAGCATTTT. It specifies CASSGGNQPQHF.

The table lists this clone with a few counts. The V and J genes are TRBV29-1 and TRBJ2-1; D may be TRBD2 (6 bases). Germline loops: CDR1 SQVTM, CDR2 ANQGSEA. The V gene lost 7 bases and the J gene lost 0 bases, with 16 bases spanning the gap. CDR3 length equals 15 residues. This CDR3 reads CSETDYPSSYNEQFF. DNA for the CDR3: TGCAGCGAGACGGACTACCCGAGCTCCTACAATGAGCAGTTCTTC.

The CDR3 spells CASSPWGGLGDEQFF. The CDR3 DNA sequence: TGTGCCAGCAGCCCCTGGGGCGGACTAGGAGATGAGCAGTTCTTC. The chain combines TRBV7-3 with TRBJ2-1; 7 nucleotides agree with TRBD2. Germline values: CDR1 SGHTA, CDR2 FQGTGA. The CDR3 loop spans 15 amino acids. Trimming cost V 5 bases and J 8 bases; bases outside gene matches: 12.

This clone was counted between two and nine times. The chain recombines TRBV28 with TRBJ2-5, with D possibly called TRBD1 or TRBD2 (6 bases each). This CDR3 contains 14 residues. The germline CDR1 and CDR2 sequences are MDHEN and SYDVKM. Trimming pared 3 bases from V and 4 bases from J, leaving 12 bases between. This CDR3 is CASSLGGAGETQYF. CDR3 DNA sequence: TGTGCCAGCAGTTTGGGGGGCGCGGGAGAGACCCAGTACTTC.

The genes are TRBV14 and TRBJ2-7, with TRBD1 matching 8 bases. The V gene's germline CDR1 is SGHDN and CDR2 FVKESK. The CDR3 has 13 residues. V shed 5 bases, J shed 10 bases, and the junction held 10 bases outside the gene matches. CDR3 DNA sequence: TGTGCCAGCAGCACCGGGACAGGTAAAGGACAGTACTTC. This gives the protein CASSTGTGKGQYF. The full variable domain, in which reference TRBV14 and TRBJ2-7 provide the parts outside the CDR3, is EAGVTQFPSHSVIEKGQTVTLRCDPISGHDNLYWYRRVMGKEIKFLLHFVKESKQDESGMPNNRFLAERTGGTYSTLKVQPAELEDSGVYFCASSTGTGKGQYFGPGTRLTVT.

The chain links TRBV15 to TRBJ1-5, with D unresolved. Trimming took 8 bases from V and 5 from J, leaving 1 base between them. The CDR3 has 9 amino acids. Germline V gene data show CDR1 as LNHNV and CDR2 as YYDKDF (reference sequence). The CDR3 here is CATDQPQHF. In DNA form, the CDR3 reads TGTGCCACCGATCAGCCCCAGCATTTT.

This clone was observed a few times. The chain has TRBV13 and TRBJ2-7; 7 bases fit TRBD1. Per the germline V gene, CDR1 is PRHDT and CDR2 is FYEKMQ (reference sequence). V lost 6 bases and J lost 2; bases outside the gene matches: 10. The CDR3 consists of 15 residues. The CDR3 nucleotides read TGTGCCAGCAGTAAACGACAGGGATCTCCCTACGAGCAGTACTTC. Protein: CASSKRQGSPYEQYF.

The chain uses TRBV6-5 and TRBJ1-4; weak D call: TRBD1 (5 bases). Trimming left V 0 bases short and J 8 bases short, with 13 bases between. This CDR3 is 15 amino acids long. Germline V gene sequence: CDR1 MNHEY, CDR2 SVGAGI. The CDR3 nucleotides are TGTGCCAGCAGTTACTCGATAGGGGCCGGAGAAAAACTGTTTTTT. The encoded protein is CASSYSIGAGEKLFF.

This clone was seen a single time. The CDR3 protein is CAWIRAGGTEAFF. The CDR3 bases are TGTGCCTGGATTCGGGCGGGAGGCACTGAAGCTTTCTTT. The gene calls are TRBV30 and TRBJ1-1; no firm D call. Trimming took off 4 bases at V and 4 bases at J, with 13 bases between the two ends. Germline V lookup: CDR1 GTSNPN, CDR2 SVGIG (reference sequence). This CDR3 comprises 13 residues.